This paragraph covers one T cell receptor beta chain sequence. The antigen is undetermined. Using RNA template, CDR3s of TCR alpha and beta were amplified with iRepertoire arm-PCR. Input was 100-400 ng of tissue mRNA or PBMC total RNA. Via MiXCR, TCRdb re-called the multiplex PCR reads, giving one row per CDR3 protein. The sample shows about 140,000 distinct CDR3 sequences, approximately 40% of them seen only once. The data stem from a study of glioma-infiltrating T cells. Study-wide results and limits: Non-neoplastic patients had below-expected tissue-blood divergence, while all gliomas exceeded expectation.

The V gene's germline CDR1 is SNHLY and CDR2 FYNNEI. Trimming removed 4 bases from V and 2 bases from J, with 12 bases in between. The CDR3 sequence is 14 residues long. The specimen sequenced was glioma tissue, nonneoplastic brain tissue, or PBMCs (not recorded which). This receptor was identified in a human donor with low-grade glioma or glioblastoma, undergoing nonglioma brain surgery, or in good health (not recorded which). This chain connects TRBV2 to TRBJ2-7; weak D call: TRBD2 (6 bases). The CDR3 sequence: CASSVSSGTYEQYF. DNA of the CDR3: TGTGCCAGCAGTGTGAGTAGCGGAACCTACGAGCAGTACTTC.